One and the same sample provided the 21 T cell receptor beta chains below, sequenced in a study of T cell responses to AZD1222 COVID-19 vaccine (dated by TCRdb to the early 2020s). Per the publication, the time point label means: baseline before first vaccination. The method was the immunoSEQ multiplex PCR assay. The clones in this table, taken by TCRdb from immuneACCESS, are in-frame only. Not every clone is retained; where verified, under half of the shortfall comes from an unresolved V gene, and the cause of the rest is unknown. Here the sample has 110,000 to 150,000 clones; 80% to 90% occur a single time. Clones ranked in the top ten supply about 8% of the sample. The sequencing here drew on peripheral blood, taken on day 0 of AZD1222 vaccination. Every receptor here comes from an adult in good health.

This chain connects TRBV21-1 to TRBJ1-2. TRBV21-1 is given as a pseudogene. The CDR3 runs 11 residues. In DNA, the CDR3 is TGTGCCACATTAGTGGGGGGGCTCTACACCTTC. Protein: CATLVGGLYTF.

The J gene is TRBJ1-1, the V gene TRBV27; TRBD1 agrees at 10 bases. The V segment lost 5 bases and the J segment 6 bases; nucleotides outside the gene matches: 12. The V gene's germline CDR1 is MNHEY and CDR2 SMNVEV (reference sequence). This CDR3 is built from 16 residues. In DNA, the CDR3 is TGTGCCAGCAGTCCATCACCGGACAGGGGGGCGGCTGAAGCTTTCTTT. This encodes CASSPSPDRGAAEAFF.

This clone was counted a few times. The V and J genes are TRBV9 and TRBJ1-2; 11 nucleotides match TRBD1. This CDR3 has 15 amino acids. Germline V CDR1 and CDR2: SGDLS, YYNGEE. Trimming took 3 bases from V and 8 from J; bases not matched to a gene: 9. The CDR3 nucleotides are TGTGCCAGCAGCGGCGGACAGGGGGCGTTTTCGGGCTACACCTTC. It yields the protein CASSGGQGAFSGYTF.

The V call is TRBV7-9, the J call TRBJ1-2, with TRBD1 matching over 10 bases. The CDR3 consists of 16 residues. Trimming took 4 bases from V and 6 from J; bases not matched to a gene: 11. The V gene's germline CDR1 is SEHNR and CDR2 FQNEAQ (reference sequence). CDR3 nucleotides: TGTGCCAGCAGCTCGACCGGGACAGGGGATCCTAATGGCTACACCTTC. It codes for CASSSTGTGDPNGYTF.

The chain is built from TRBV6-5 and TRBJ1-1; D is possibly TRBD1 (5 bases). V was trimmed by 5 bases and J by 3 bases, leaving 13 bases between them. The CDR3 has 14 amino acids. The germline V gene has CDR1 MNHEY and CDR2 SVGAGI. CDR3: CASSRQRFYTEAFF. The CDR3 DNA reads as TGTGCCAGCAGTCGACAGAGGTTCTACACTGAAGCTTTCTTT.

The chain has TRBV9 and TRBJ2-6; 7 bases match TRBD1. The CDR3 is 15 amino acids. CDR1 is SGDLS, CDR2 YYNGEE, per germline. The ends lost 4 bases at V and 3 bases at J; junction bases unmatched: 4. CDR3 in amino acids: CASSTTGNGANVLTF. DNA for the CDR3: TGTGCCAGCAGCACGACAGGGAATGGGGCCAACGTCCTGACTTTC.

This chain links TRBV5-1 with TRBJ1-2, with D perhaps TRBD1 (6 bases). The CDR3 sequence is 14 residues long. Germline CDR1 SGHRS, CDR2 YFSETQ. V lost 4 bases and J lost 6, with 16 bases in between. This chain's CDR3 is CASSLSQGDDGYTF. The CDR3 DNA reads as TGCGCCAGCAGCCTGTCACAGGGAGATGATGGCTACACCTTC.

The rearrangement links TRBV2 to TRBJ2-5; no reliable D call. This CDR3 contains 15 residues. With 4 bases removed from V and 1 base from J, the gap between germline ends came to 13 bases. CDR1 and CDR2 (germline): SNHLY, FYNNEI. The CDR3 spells CASSGTLSTQETQYF. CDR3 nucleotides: TGTGCCAGCAGTGGAACTTTGTCGACCCAAGAGACCCAGTACTTC. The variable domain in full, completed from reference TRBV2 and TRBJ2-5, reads EPEVTQTPSHQVTQMGQEVILRCVPISNHLYFYWYRQILGQKVEFLVSFYNNEISEKSEIFDDQFSVERPDGSNFTLKIRSTKLEDSAMYFCASSGTLSTQETQYFGPGTRLLVL.

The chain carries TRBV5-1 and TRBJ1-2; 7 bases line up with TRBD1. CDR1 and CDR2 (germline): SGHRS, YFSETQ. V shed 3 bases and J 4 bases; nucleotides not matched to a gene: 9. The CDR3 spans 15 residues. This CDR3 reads CASSSGQVWGYGYTF. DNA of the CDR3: TGCGCCAGCAGCTCCGGACAGGTCTGGGGCTATGGCTACACCTTC. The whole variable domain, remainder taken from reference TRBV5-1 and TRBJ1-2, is KAGVTQTPRYLIKTRGQQVTLSCSPISGHRSVSWYQQTPGQGLQFLFEYFSETQRNKGNFPGRFSGRQFSNSRSEMNVSTLELGDSALYLCASSSGQVWGYGYTFGSGTRLTVV.

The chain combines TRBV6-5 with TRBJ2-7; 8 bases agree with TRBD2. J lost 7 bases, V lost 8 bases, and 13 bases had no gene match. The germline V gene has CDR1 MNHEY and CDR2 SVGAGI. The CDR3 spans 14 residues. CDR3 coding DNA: TGTGCCAGCCGCCCGGCGGGGGGAGGGAGAGAGCAGTACTTC. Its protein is CASRPAGGGREQYF.

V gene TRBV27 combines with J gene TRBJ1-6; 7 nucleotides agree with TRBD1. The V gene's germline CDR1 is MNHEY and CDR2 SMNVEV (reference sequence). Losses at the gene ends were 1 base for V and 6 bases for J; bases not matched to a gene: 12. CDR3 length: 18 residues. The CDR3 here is CASSLWAPTGRVNSPLHF. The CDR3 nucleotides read TGTGCCAGCAGTTTATGGGCCCCGACAGGGAGGGTTAATTCACCCCTCCACTTT.

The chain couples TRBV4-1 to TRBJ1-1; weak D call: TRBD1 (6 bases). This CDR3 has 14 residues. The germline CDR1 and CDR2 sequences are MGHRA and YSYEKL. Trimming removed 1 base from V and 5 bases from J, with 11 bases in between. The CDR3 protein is CASSQAGDYTEAFF. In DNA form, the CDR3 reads TGCGCCAGCAGCCAAGCAGGGGATTATACTGAAGCTTTCTTT.

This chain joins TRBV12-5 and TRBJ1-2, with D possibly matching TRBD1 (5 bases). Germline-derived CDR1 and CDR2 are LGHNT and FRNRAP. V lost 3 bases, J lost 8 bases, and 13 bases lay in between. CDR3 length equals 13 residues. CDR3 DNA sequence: TGTGCTAGTGGTTTTATAGGGGCCGGGGGCTACACCTTC. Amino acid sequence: CASGFIGAGGYTF.

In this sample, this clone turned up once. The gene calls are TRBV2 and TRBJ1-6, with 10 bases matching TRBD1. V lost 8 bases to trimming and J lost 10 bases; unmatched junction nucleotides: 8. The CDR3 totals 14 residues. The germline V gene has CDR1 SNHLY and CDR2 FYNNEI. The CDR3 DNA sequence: TGTGCCAGCCGCGGAGACAGGGGGCTATCACCCCTCCACTTT. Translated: CASRGDRGLSPLHF.

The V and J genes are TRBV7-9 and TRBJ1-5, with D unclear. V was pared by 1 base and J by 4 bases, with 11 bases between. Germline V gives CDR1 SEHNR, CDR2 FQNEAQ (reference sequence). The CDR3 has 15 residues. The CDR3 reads CASSLGWASNQPQHF. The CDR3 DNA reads TGTGCCAGCAGCTTAGGGTGGGCGTCTAATCAGCCCCAGCATTTT. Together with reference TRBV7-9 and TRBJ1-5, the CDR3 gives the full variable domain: DTGVSQNPRHKITKRGQNVTFRCDPISEHNRLYWYRQTLGQGPEFLTYFQNEAQLEKSRLLSDRFSAERPKGSFSTLEIQRTEQGDSAMYLCASSLGWASNQPQHFGDGTRLSIL.

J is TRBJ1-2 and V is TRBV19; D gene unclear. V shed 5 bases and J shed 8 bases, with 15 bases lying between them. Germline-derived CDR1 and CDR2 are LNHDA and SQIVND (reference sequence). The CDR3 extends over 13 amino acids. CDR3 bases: TGTGCCAGTAGTTCCCAAAAACTAGGGGGCTACACCTTC. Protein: CASSSQKLGGYTF.

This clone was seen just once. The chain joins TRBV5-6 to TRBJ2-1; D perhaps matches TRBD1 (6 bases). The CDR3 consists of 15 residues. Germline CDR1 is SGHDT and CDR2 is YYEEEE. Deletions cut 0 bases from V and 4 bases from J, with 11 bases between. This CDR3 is CASSLGGHDYNEQFF. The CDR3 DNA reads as TGTGCCAGCAGCTTGGGGGGACACGATTACAATGAGCAGTTCTTC.

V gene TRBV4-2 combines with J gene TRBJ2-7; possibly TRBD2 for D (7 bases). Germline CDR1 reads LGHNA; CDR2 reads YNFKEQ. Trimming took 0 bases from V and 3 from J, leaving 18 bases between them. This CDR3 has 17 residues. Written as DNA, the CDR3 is TGTGCCAGCAGCCAAGAAGTGGGGGGGCAGTTCCGCTACGAGCAGTACTTC. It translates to CASSQEVGGQFRYEQYF.

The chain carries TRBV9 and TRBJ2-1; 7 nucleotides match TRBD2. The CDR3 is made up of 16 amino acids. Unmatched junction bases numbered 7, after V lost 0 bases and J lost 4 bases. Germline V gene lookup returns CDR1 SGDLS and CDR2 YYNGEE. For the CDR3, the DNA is TGTGCCAGCAGCGTAGGAGGTTCTAGCGGATACAATGAGCAGTTCTTC. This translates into CASSVGGSSGYNEQFF.

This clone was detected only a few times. This CDR3 reads CASSLATSGSINEQFF. Written as DNA, the CDR3 is TGTGCCAGCAGCTTGGCCACTAGCGGGAGTATCAATGAGCAGTTCTTC. The gene calls are TRBV5-4 and TRBJ2-1, with 11 bases lining up with TRBD2. The CDR3 runs 16 residues. J gave up 6 bases and V 0 bases, and 5 bases lay outside the gene matches. CDR1 and CDR2 from the germline V gene are SGHNT and YYREEE (reference sequence).

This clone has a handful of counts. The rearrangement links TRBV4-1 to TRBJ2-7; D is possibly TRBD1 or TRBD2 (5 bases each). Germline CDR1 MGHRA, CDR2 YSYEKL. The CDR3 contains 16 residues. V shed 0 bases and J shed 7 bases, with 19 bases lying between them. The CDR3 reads CASSQEGTPGPREQYF. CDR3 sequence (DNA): TGCGCCAGCAGCCAAGAGGGGACCCCGGGGCCTCGGGAGCAGTACTTC.